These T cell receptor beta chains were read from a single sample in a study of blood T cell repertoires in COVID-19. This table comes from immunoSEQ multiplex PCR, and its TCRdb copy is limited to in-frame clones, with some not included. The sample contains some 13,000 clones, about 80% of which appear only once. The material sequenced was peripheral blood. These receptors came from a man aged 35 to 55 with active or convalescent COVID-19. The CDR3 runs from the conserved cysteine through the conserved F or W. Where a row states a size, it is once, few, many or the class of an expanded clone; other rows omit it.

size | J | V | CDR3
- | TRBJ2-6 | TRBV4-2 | CASSQTSGGFSGANVLTF
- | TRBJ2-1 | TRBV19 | CASRREGTYNEQFF
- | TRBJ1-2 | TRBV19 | CASTTGNYGYTF
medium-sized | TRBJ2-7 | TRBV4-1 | CASSPEPSGRAHEQYF
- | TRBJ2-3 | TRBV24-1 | CATSDPTSLWADTQYF
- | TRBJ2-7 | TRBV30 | CAWSTTAGPNSYEQYF
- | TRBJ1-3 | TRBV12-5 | CASGLAVGTGDLSGNTIYF
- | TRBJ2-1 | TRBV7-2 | CASSLGRATYNEQFF
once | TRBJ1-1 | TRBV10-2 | CASSLTQGMNTEAFF
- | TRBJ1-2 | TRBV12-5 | CASGPLVGRGSHGYTF
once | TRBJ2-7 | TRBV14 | CASSQAGANYEQYF
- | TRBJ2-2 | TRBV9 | CASRTGTSSGELFF
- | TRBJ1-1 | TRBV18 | CASSPDSGRTEAFF
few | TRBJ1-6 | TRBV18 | CASSQDRDNSPLHF
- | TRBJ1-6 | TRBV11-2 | CASSLEGHSPLHF
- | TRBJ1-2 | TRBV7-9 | CASSRVENYGYTF
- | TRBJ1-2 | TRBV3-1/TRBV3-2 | CASSRGGVEDGYTF
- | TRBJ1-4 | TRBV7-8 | CASSLVLAGNEKLFF
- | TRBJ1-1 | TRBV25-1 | CASSEAREAFF
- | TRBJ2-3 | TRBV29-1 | CSVDSGGDTQYF
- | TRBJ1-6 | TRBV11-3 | CASSLSQGGSPLHF
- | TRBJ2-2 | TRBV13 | CASSTSGRGGTGELFF
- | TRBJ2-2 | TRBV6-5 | CASRPLAGGAGELFF
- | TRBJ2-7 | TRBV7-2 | CASSSPDGRSGQYF
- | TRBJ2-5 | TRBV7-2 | CASSPGGALQETQYF
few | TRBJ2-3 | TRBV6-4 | CATSPRVDTQYF
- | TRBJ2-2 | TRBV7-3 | CASSSGAELTGELFF
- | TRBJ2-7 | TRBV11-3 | CASSPHPGQGASVSGYEQYF
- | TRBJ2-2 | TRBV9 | CASSAGRASGELFF
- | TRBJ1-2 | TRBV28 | CATADRGIFYGYTF
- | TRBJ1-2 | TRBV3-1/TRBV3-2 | CASSRQGANYGYTF
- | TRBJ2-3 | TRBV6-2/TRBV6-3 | CASSYSRVGAGADTQYF
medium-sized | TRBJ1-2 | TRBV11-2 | CASSLKMTGSGYTF
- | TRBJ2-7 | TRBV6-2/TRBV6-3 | CASSYPETDRRQYF
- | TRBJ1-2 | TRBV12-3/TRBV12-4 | CASRTGYGYTF
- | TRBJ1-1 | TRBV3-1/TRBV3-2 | CASSLMTGLRNTEAFF
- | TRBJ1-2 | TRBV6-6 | CASIMTGTNYGYTF
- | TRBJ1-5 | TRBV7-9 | CASSSLGNQPQHF
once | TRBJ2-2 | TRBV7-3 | CASSIRDRDNTGELFF
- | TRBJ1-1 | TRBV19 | CASSGDSLNTEAFF
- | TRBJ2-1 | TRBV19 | CASSPTGTSVNEQFF
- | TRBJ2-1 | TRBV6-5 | CASSYEASGSSEQFF
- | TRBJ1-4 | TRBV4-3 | CASSQDRGEKLFF
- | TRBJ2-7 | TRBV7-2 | CASSLPTGGGHEQYF
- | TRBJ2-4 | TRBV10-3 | CAIRDIAKNIQYF
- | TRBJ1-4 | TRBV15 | CATSREGGFNEKLFF
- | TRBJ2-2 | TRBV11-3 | CASSPSGIEGTGELFF
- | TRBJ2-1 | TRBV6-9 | CAGPRSPGQGSHEQFF
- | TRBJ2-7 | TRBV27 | CASSLQDTYEQYF
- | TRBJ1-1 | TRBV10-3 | CAIRTTGVDTEAFF
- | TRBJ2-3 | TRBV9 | CASSVDPYDTQYF
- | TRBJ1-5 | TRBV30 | CAWRGQAEGPQHF
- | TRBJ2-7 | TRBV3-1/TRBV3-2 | CASSSSSREQYF